Below, 17 T cell receptor beta chains from the same sample are listed, as sequenced in a study of blood T cell repertoires in COVID-19. TCRdb's table, derived via immunoSEQ multiplex PCR, lists solely in-frame clones and lacks some. The sample holds more than 110,000 clones; about 89% are singletons and the top ten take around 3%. Sequenced sample: peripheral blood. Receptor source: a man in his sixties with active or convalescent COVID-19.

The genes are TRBV7-2 and TRBJ1-1; D gene unclear. Trimming took 1 base from V and 8 from J, leaving 17 bases between them. In germline, CDR1 is SGHTA, CDR2 FQGNSA. CDR3 length: 15 residues. The CDR3: CASSLGSGGNREAFF. In DNA, the CDR3 is TGTGCCAGCAGCTTAGGGTCCGGAGGGAACCGAGAAGCTTTCTTT. The full variable domain, its missing parts supplied by reference TRBV7-2 and TRBJ1-1, is GAGVSQSPSNKVTEKGKDVELRCDPISGHTALYWYRQSLGQGLEFLIYFQGNSAPDKSGLPSDRFSAERTGGSVSTLTIQRTQQEDSAVYLCASSLGSGGNREAFFGQGTRLTVV.

V and J are TRBV5-1 and TRBJ2-7; 8 nucleotides match TRBD1. In germline, CDR1 is SGHRS, CDR2 YFSETQ. The CDR3 is made up of 15 amino acids. V dropped 0 bases and J dropped 2; count of bases not matched to a gene: 4. CDR3 coding DNA: TGCGCCAGCAGCTTGGACGGGACAGGACCCTACGAGCAGTACTTC. Translated, it gives CASSLDGTGPYEQYF.

The chain couples TRBV30 to TRBJ1-5, with D hard to call. Germline V lookup: CDR1 GTSNPN, CDR2 SVGIG (reference sequence). The V end was cut by 5 bases, the J end by 6 bases, with 20 bases between. The CDR3 totals 15 residues. The CDR3 reads CAWGLSRKAGQPQHF. The CDR3 coding sequence is TGTGCCTGGGGACTTTCGAGGAAGGCGGGTCAGCCCCAGCATTTT.

This chain links TRBV7-8 with TRBJ2-7; TRBD1 might be the D (6 bases). The V gene lost 5 bases and the J gene lost 3 bases, with 11 bases spanning the gap. CDR3 length equals 13 residues. Germline-derived CDR1 and CDR2 are SGHVS and FQNEAQ. The CDR3, as DNA: TGTGCCAGCAGCAGAGACAGGCACTACGAGCAGTACTTC. This sequence encodes CASSRDRHYEQYF.

The rearrangement joins TRBV6-1 to TRBJ2-3, with D tentatively TRBD2 (5 bases). Per germline, CDR1 MNHNS and CDR2 SASEGT. V gave up 2 bases and J gave up 1 base, with 22 bases separating them. The CDR3 loop spans 19 amino acids. The CDR3, as DNA: TGTGCCAGCAGTGAATCTAAAGGGAGTACGGGTTTGGGCACAGATACGCAGTATTTT. Translated, it gives CASSESKGSTGLGTDTQYF.

This clone was counted a single time. The J gene is TRBJ1-2, the V gene TRBV4-2, with D uncertain. The CDR3 contains 17 residues. Trimming pared 3 bases from V and 4 bases from J, leaving 21 bases between. CDR1 is LGHNA and CDR2 is YNFKEQ in the germline V gene. CDR3 in DNA: TGTGCCAGCAGCCACGACATTCGGGGAGCCCTGAGCTATGGCTACACCTTC. Translation: CASSHDIRGALSYGYTF.

J is TRBJ2-1 and V is TRBV2; D is perhaps TRBD2 (6 bases). Deletions cut 5 bases from V and 4 bases from J, with 9 bases between. The germline V gene encodes CDR1 SNHLY and CDR2 FYNNEI. The CDR3 is 13 amino acids. This chain's CDR3 is CASSPGDYNEQFF. In nucleotides, the CDR3 is TGTGCCAGCAGTCCGGGAGATTACAATGAGCAGTTCTTC.

V and J are TRBV5-1 and TRBJ2-2; TRBD1 aligns across 8 bases. Trimming removed 1 base from V and 5 bases from J; junction bases left unmatched: 7. Germline assignment: CDR1 SGHRS and CDR2 YFSETQ. The CDR3 is 16 residues long. CDR3 amino acids: CASSLTGTGSTGELFF. For the CDR3, the DNA is TGCGCCAGCAGCTTGACCGGGACAGGCTCTACCGGGGAGCTGTTTTTT.

The J gene is TRBJ2-7, the V gene TRBV19; possibly TRBD1 for D (6 bases). The germline gives CDR1 LNHDA, CDR2 SQIVND (reference sequence). The CDR3 runs to 15 residues. V shed 2 bases and J shed 3 bases, with 14 bases lying between them. In nucleotides, the CDR3 is TGTGCCAGTAGTATATCGCGGACAGAGAACTACGAGCAGTACTTC. The encoded protein is CASSISRTENYEQYF.

The chain uses TRBV28 and TRBJ1-2, with D tentatively TRBD1 (6 bases). The CDR3 sequence is 15 residues long. V was pared by 7 bases and J by 3 bases, with 18 bases between. Per germline, CDR1 MDHEN and CDR2 SYDVKM. The CDR3 nucleotides are TGTGCCAGCACCCACCGCAGGGGATCGGACTATGGCTACACCTTC. Protein: CASTHRRGSDYGYTF.

CDR3 sequence reads: CASSLTGTSEEKLFF. In DNA, the CDR3 is TGCGCCAGCAGCTTAACAGGAACGAGCGAGGAAAAACTGTTTTTT. This chain connects TRBV5-1 to TRBJ1-4; possible D gene TRBD1, 5 bases. From germline, CDR1 is SGHRS and CDR2 YFSETQ. The CDR3 contains 15 residues. V was clipped by 2 bases and J by 8 bases, with 16 bases between them.

The chain uses TRBV15 and TRBJ1-5, with D possibly TRBD1 on 5 matching bases. The CDR3 contains 16 residues. CDR1 LNHNV and CDR2 YYDKDF come from the germline V gene (reference sequence). Deletions cut 5 bases from V and 3 bases from J, with 17 bases between. The DNA of the CDR3 is TGTGCCACCAGCGGGGCCTTTCGGGGGGACAATCAGCCCCAGCATTTT. This gives the protein CATSGAFRGDNQPQHF.

This clone was detected a few times. The J gene is TRBJ2-5, the V gene TRBV4-1; D may be TRBD1 (6 bases). Between the trimmed V and J ends, which lost 4 bases and 2 bases, there was a span of 17 bases. CDR1 is MGHRA, CDR2 YSYEKL, per germline. There are 16 residues in the CDR3. For the CDR3, the DNA is TGCGCCAGCAGCCGCCCAGGTGGACAGAGTCAAGAGACCCAGTACTTC. It is translated as CASSRPGGQSQETQYF.

This clone was detected a few times. The chain joins TRBV24-1 to TRBJ1-5; 7 positions agree with TRBD1. The CDR3 totals 14 residues. CDR1 is KGHDR and CDR2 is SFDVKD in the germline V gene. J gave up 4 bases and V 4 bases, and 3 bases lay outside the gene matches. The CDR3 nucleotides read TGTGCCACCAGTGAACAGGGGTGGAATCAGCCCCAGCATTTT. It encodes CATSEQGWNQPQHF.

This chain joins TRBV30 and TRBJ2-7; no reliable D call. V lost 1 base to trimming and J lost 3 bases, with 4 bases between them. The CDR3 covers 11 residues. CDR1 and CDR2 from the germline V gene are GTSNPN and SVGIG (reference sequence). The CDR3 DNA is TGTGCCTGGAGTGGTTACTACGAGCAGTACTTC. It translates to CAWSGYYEQYF.

This chain links TRBV5-4 with TRBJ1-6; D not certain. Trimming cost V 0 bases and J 6 bases, with 13 bases left between them. Per germline, CDR1 SGHNT and CDR2 YYREEE (reference sequence). The CDR3 has 16 residues. The CDR3 DNA sequence: TGTGCCAGCAGCTTGGAAATCGCGAGGAGTAATTCACCCCTCCACTTT. It translates to CASSLEIARSNSPLHF. Full variable domain (rest looked up from reference TRBV5-4 and TRBJ1-6): ETGVTQSPTHLIKTRGQQVTLRCSSQSGHNTVSWYQQALGQGPQFIFQYYREEENGRGNFPPRFSGLQFPNYSSELNVNALELDDSALYLCASSLEIARSNSPLHFGNGTRLTVT.

This chain uses TRBV6-4 with TRBJ2-7, with D uncertain. Germline V lookup: CDR1 MRHNA, CDR2 SNTAGT. The CDR3 has 10 amino acids. The V and J ends lost 8 bases and 1 base respectively, with 3 bases between them. The CDR3 loop is CASQSYEQYF. The DNA for the CDR3 is TGTGCCAGCCAATCCTACGAGCAGTACTTC.